This note documents a single T cell receptor (beta chain) sequence. What it recognizes is unknown. The treatment denotes: oral pan-JAK inhibitor, 5-10 mg twice daily. Separation by sorting yielded CD4+ and CD8+ T cells from PBMCs. TCR sequencing used cDNA made by reverse transcription of extracted RNA. Libraries were prepared by immunoSEQ multiplex PCR; TCRdb keeps only in-frame clonotypes and omits some of them. This table has about 76,000 clones, 25% to 35% appearing once. This sample was included in a study of CD8+ T cells in alopecia areata. Study-level background: Treated patients received oral tofacitinib, 5 to 10 mg twice daily. Study-wide results and caveats: Lesional scalp displayed greater clonality than normal scalp, most notably in alopecia totalis/universalis. Because of a solitary nonresponder, the connection of baseline CD8+ expansion to response stays uncertain.

Sequenced here: CD8+ T cells sorted from blood, sampled at week 4, from a patient treated with tofacitinib. This clonotype originated in a human donor with alopecia areata.

This CDR3 is CASSEPAEGGEKLFF. The CDR3 nucleotides are TGTGCCAGCAGTGAACCGGCGGAGGGGGGTGAAAAACTGTTTTTT. The rearrangement joins TRBV6-1 to TRBJ1-4; perhaps TRBD1 as D (6 bases). Trimming took off 2 bases at V and 7 bases at J, with 14 bases between the two ends. The germline V gene encodes CDR1 MNHNS and CDR2 SASEGT. The CDR3 has 15 amino acids.